The next 20 T cell receptor beta chains were all read from a single sample in a study of cytomegalovirus exposure and HLA in healthy donors (dated by TCRdb to 2015 to 2018). The library came from the immunoSEQ multiplex PCR assay. The multiplex PCR relied on a mix of 60 forward primers for TCR Vbeta segments and 13 reverse primers for TCR Jbeta segments. Entries here come from immuneACCESS through TCRdb and include only in-frame sequences with V and J called. Some clones fail to appear in such tables; in the studies checked, an unresolved V gene covers under half of the shortfall, and the cause of the remainder is unknown. This sample comprises 60,000 to 90,000 clones, about 70% of them detected only once. More than 8% of the sample is taken by the ten largest. Sequencing used PBMCs. The source is a woman aged 45 to 65 in good health and CMV-seropositive.

The chain couples TRBV6-5 to TRBJ1-5; TRBD1 aligns across 7 bases. The CDR3 extends over 12 amino acids. Trimming removed 8 bases from V and 9 bases from J; junction bases left unmatched: 7. Per germline, CDR1 MNHEY and CDR2 SVGAGI. CDR3 in amino acids: CASRTGLRPQHF. CDR3 nucleotide sequence: TGTGCCAGCCGGACAGGCCTTCGGCCCCAGCATTTT.

This clone was observed a few times. This chain connects TRBV18 to TRBJ1-5, with D possibly being TRBD1 (5 bases). The CDR3 length is 15 residues. Trimming pared 2 bases from V and 0 bases from J, leaving 8 bases between. Germline-derived CDR1 and CDR2 are KGHSH and LQKENI. DNA of the CDR3: TGTGCCAGCTCACCATCTGACAGTAGCAATCAGCCCCAGCATTTT. This sequence encodes CASSPSDSSNQPQHF.

This chain connects TRBV6-5 to TRBJ2-7, with 9 bases matching TRBD1. V lost 6 bases and J lost 5; bases outside the gene matches: 11. Per germline, CDR1 MNHEY and CDR2 SVGAGI. This CDR3 contains 15 residues. The CDR3 sequence: CASSQVGQGVHEQYF. CDR3 nucleotides: TGTGCCAGCAGCCAAGTGGGACAGGGTGTCCACGAGCAGTACTTC.

This clone showed up just a few times. V gene TRBV28 combines with J gene TRBJ2-7; 9 bases are shared with TRBD1. The germline V gene has CDR1 MDHEN and CDR2 SYDVKM. CDR3 length equals 13 residues. V gave up 10 bases and J gave up 5 bases; unmatched junction bases: 9. This chain's CDR3 is CATRGQGVNEQYF. CDR3 nucleotides: TGTGCCACCCGGGGACAGGGAGTGAACGAGCAGTACTTC.

A few counts support this clone. The genes are TRBV7-8 and TRBJ2-4; D may be TRBD2 (6 bases). Trimming shortened V by 5 bases and J by 6 bases, and 20 bases separated the two germline ends. Per the germline V gene, CDR1 is SGHVS and CDR2 is FQNEAQ. This CDR3 spans 16 amino acids. The DNA for the CDR3 is TGTGCCAGCAGCGGACCTAGGACTATGGTTGGAAACATTCAGTACTTC. It translates to CASSGPRTMVGNIQYF. The whole variable domain, remainder taken from reference TRBV7-8 and TRBJ2-4, is GAGVSQSPRYKVAKRGQDVALRCDPISGHVSLFWYQQALGQGPEFLTYFQNEAQLDKSGLPSDRFFAERPEGSVSTLKIQRTQQEDSAVYLCASSGPRTMVGNIQYFGAGTRLSVL.

CDR3 bases: TGTGCCAGTAGTATTTACTGGCAGGGGGGTAATTCACCCCTCCACTTT. Translated: CASSIYWQGGNSPLHF. The chain carries TRBV19 and TRBJ1-6; 7 bases match TRBD1. Germline V lookup: CDR1 LNHDA, CDR2 SQIVND (reference sequence). This CDR3 contains 16 residues. The ends lost 3 bases at V and 6 bases at J; junction bases unmatched: 8.

The chain links TRBV5-8 to TRBJ2-7; D unclear. V lost 3 bases, J lost 4 bases, and 5 bases lay in between. The CDR3 covers 11 residues. Germline V gene sequence: CDR1 SGHTS, CDR2 YDEGEE. CDR3 region: CASSSPYEQYF. The CDR3 coding sequence is TGTGCCAGCAGCTCCCCGTACGAGCAGTACTTC.

This clone was seen a single time. The chain combines TRBV7-8 with TRBJ2-7; 9 nucleotides agree with TRBD2. This CDR3 comprises 16 residues. Germline V lookup: CDR1 SGHVS, CDR2 FQNEAQ. V lost 2 bases to trimming and J lost 3 bases; unmatched junction nucleotides: 8. The DNA of the CDR3 is TGTGCCAGCAGCTTATCAGGTGGTAGCGGGGGCTACGAGCAGTACTTC. Its translation is CASSLSGGSGGYEQYF.

The rearrangement links TRBV7-8 to TRBJ1-5; no definite D call. From germline, CDR1 is SGHVS and CDR2 FQNEAQ. V was trimmed by 5 bases and J by 4 bases, leaving 18 bases between them. The length of the CDR3 is 16 residues. The CDR3 nucleotides read TGTGCCAGCAGCCCGGCCAGAGGTGCGGGTAATCAGCCCCAGCATTTT. Its translation: CASSPARGAGNQPQHF.

The chain combines TRBV18 with TRBJ1-2, with D perhaps matching TRBD1 (5 bases). CDR3 length: 15 residues. V was clipped by 6 bases and J by 4 bases, with 18 bases between them. The germline CDR1 and CDR2 sequences are KGHSH and LQKENI. The CDR3 here is CASSLHGGGIYGYTF. The CDR3 region has the DNA TGTGCCAGCTCCCTGCACGGCGGGGGAATCTATGGCTACACCTTC.

The chain couples TRBV19 to TRBJ2-5; D is possibly TRBD1 (5 bases). Looked up from germline, CDR1 is LNHDA and CDR2 is SQIVND (reference sequence). Trimming removed 1 base from V and 2 bases from J, with 5 bases in between. The CDR3 is 13 amino acids. The CDR3 sequence: CASSIGQQETQYF. The CDR3 DNA reads TGTGCCAGTAGTATAGGACAGCAAGAGACCCAGTACTTC.

The chain uses TRBV5-1 and TRBJ2-7, with a weak D call TRBD1 (6 bases). The CDR3 is made up of 13 amino acids. Germline-derived CDR1 and CDR2 are SGHRS and YFSETQ. Trimming removed 4 bases at V and 3 bases at J, with 11 bases between. CDR3 nucleotides: TGCGCCAGCAGCGGAGGACAGCACTACGAGCAGTACTTC. It is translated as CASSGGQHYEQYF.

This clone was detected only a few times. This sequence joins TRBV30 and TRBJ1-2, with D tentatively TRBD1 (5 bases). CDR3 length: 16 residues. Germline V lookup: CDR1 GTSNPN, CDR2 SVGIG (reference sequence). The CDR3, as DNA: TGTGCTCAATCGAATGGTGGGGCACAAGCTAACTATGGCTACACCTTC. This sequence encodes CAQSNGGAQANYGYTF.

By sample share, this clone is medium-sized (0.01 to 0.1%). This rearrangement joins TRBV6-6 to TRBJ1-1, with D unclear. From germline, CDR1 is MNHNY and CDR2 SVGAGI (reference sequence). The CDR3 is made up of 12 amino acids. V was shortened by 4 bases and J by 6 bases, with 9 bases between the two germline ends. The CDR3 DNA is TGTGCCAGCAGTTCCTCCGAGTCTGAAGCTTTCTTT. Translation gives CASSSSESEAFF.

The chain has TRBV12-5 and TRBJ2-2; 7 bases map to TRBD2. J lost 6 bases, V lost 7 bases, and 8 bases had no gene match. This CDR3 contains 14 residues. Germline lookup yields CDR1 LGHNT and CDR2 FRNRAP. The CDR3 nucleotides are TGTGCTAGTGATAGGGGACTATTGCCCGGGGAGCTGTTTTTT. Protein sequence: CASDRGLLPGELFF.

This chain connects TRBV7-2 to TRBJ1-6, with D possibly matching TRBD1 (6 bases). The CDR3 runs to 13 residues. Trimming cost V 3 bases and J 9 bases, with 9 bases left between them. CDR1 is SGHTA and CDR2 is FQGNSA in the germline V gene. DNA of the CDR3: TGTGCCAGCAGCTTTACAGGGACTTCACCCCTCCACTTT. Its protein is CASSFTGTSPLHF.

The chain joins TRBV5-1 to TRBJ2-7; D possibly corresponds to TRBD2 (6 bases). The CDR3 runs to 13 residues. V lost 6 bases and J 7 bases, leaving 17 bases between the germline ends. From germline, CDR1 is SGHRS and CDR2 YFSETQ. CDR3 residues: CASTPWSGGEQYF. The DNA of the CDR3 is TGCGCCAGCACTCCTTGGTCCGGGGGAGAGCAGTACTTC.

The chain uses TRBV4-3 and TRBJ1-4, with 7 bases lining up with TRBD1. Germline V CDR1 and CDR2: LGHNA, YSLEER. This CDR3 region has 16 residues. The ends lost 3 bases at V and 2 bases at J; junction bases unmatched: 6. The CDR3 nucleotides are TGCGCCAGCAGCCAGACCACAGGGGTTACTAATGAAAAACTGTTTTTT. The encoded protein is CASSQTTGVTNEKLFF.

The J gene is TRBJ2-1, the V gene TRBV4-2; 8 bases are a match to TRBD1. Germline assignment: CDR1 LGHNA and CDR2 YNFKEQ. V lost 1 base to trimming and J lost 10 bases; unmatched junction nucleotides: 0. The CDR3 has 12 residues. CDR3 in DNA: TGTGCCAGCAGCCAAGGACAGGGGGAGCAGTTCTTC. It yields the protein CASSQGQGEQFF.

This sequence joins TRBV18 and TRBJ1-3, with D possibly being TRBD1 (5 bases). CDR1 and CDR2 from the germline V gene are KGHSH and LQKENI. The CDR3 is made up of 14 amino acids. V dropped 3 bases and J dropped 0 bases, with 6 bases sitting between them. As DNA, the CDR3 is TGTGCCAGCTCACCGACAGACTCTGGAAACACCATATATTTT. This gives the protein CASSPTDSGNTIYF.